This is a list of T cell receptor beta chains from one sample in a study of shared clonotypes between healthy human individuals. Clones were sequenced by immunoSEQ multiplex PCR, and TCRdb holds only the in-frame ones, with some missing. The sample shows approximately 1.5 million clones, just under 99% of them seen only once. Sequencing was carried out using naive CD4+ T cells sorted from blood. The receptors come from a man in his thirties or forties in good health. CDR3s include the opening cysteine and the closing phenylalanine or tryptophan. The D gene is left open where the match is weak.

>TRBJ2-1|TRBV12-5|NA
TGTGCTAGTGGTTTGTTCCTGAGCAGGAGGTCCTACAATGAGCAGTTCTTC
CASGLFLSRRSYNEQFF
>TRBJ2-5|TRBV7-2|TRBD2
TGTGCCAGCGGGGCTAGCGGGCGGGCCAGGACCCAGTACTTC
CASGASGRARTQYF
>TRBJ2-3|TRBV18|TRBD2
TGTGCCAGCTCACCAAGGATAGCGGGAGATACGCAGTATTTT
CASSPRIAGDTQYF
>TRBJ2-1|TRBV27|NA
TGTGCCAGCAGTTTCAACGGCAGAGGTTACAATGAGCAGTTCTTC
CASSFNGRGYNEQFF
>TRBJ2-1|TRBV6-6|NA
TGTGCCAGCAGCCCTCAGGGGTTTAGCTCCTACAATGAGCAGTTCTTC
CASSPQGFSSYNEQFF
>TRBJ2-7|TRBV7-2|TRBD2
TGTGCCAGCAGCTTAGGGGCGGGAGGGTTCCCCCACGAGCAGTACTTC
CASSLGAGGFPHEQYF
>TRBJ2-3|TRBV6-6|NA
TGTGCCAGCAGTTACTCGGCCCGACAGACCCAAGATACGCAGTATTTT
CASSYSARQTQDTQYF
>TRBJ1-4|TRBV18|NA
TGTGCCAGCTCACCACTTAGTCGCTCAGGGGACGAAAAACTGTTTTTT
CASSPLSRSGDEKLFF
>TRBJ2-7|TRBV18|TRBD2
TGTGCCAGCTCACCTATACCGGGACTAGCGGGAGTTCTTTACGAGCAGTACTTC
CASSPIPGLAGVLYEQYF
>TRBJ2-3|TRBV11-3|TRBD2
TGTGCCAGCAGCCGGGAGGGCCAAGATACGCAGTATTTT
CASSREGQDTQYF
>TRBJ1-1|TRBV5-1|NA
TGCGCCAGCAGCTTGGCCGGCGGGGCGAACACTGAAGCTTTCTTT
CASSLAGGANTEAFF
>TRBJ1-1|TRBV7-9|TRBD1
TGTGCCAGCAGCCGACAGGGGGAGACTGAAGCTTTCTTT
CASSRQGETEAFF
>TRBJ2-4|TRBV30|NA
TGTGCCTGGAGTGTAAATAGGGCAGCCAAAAACATTCAGTACTTC
CAWSVNRAAKNIQYF
>TRBJ2-1|TRBV28|TRBD2
TGTGCCAGCGGGGAAGGGACTAACAATGAGCAGTTCTTC
CASGEGTNNEQFF
>TRBJ2-7|TRBV19|TRBD2
TGTGCCAGTAGTTGGCTAGCGGGAGCGCCCTCCTACGAGCAGTACTTC
CASSWLAGAPSYEQYF
>TRBJ2-3|TRBV25-1|NA
TGTGCCAGCAGTGTGCCAGGGAAGACAGATACGCAGTATTTT
CASSVPGKTDTQYF
>TRBJ2-5|TRBV4-3|NA
TGCGCCAGCAGCCAAGACGGCGGTGGGACCCAGTACTTC
CASSQDGGGTQYF
>TRBJ1-2|TRBV7-9|NA
TGTGCCAGCAGCTCCACTCAGGGGTACTATGGCTACACCTTC
CASSSTQGYYGYTF
>TRBJ2-3|TRBV11-2|TRBD2
TGTGCCAGCAACAAGGGACTAGCGGGAGGAGCCGATACGCAGTATTTT
CASNKGLAGGADTQYF
>TRBJ2-7|TRBV18|NA
TGTGCCAGCTCACCACCGGCCGGGGAAACCTACGAGCAGTACTTC
CASSPPAGETYEQYF
>TRBJ2-7|TRBV5-4|TRBD1
TGTGCCAGCAGCTTAGATCCGGGACAGGGGACCGAGCAGTACTTC
CASSLDPGQGTEQYF
>TRBJ2-7|TRBV30|TRBD2
TGTGCCTGGAGTGTACTGTCCGGGAGGGCCGTTTCTGGATCCTACGAGCAGTACTTC
CAWSVLSGRAVSGSYEQYF
>TRBJ1-1|TRBV6-5|NA
TGTGCCAGCAGTTCGACTTGGGGGGGTAACACTGAAGCTTTCTTT
CASSSTWGGNTEAFF
>TRBJ2-4|TRBV19|NA
TGTGCCAGTAGTACAATCAACCAGGTGGCCAAAAACATTCAGTACTTC
CASSTINQVAKNIQYF